Below, 10 T cell receptor beta chains from the same sample are listed, as sequenced in a study of lymphopenia after photon versus proton radiotherapy. Produced via immunoSEQ multiplex PCR; TCRdb's table is partial and in-frame only. The sample includes approximately 70,000 clones, about 90% of them seen just once. Source: peripheral blood, taken from a patient treated with proton-based radiotherapy. The source is a man older than 75 with esophageal cancer.

The rearrangement joins TRBV6-1 to TRBJ1-5; a weak D match, TRBD1 (5 bases). Germline-derived CDR1 and CDR2 are MNHNS and SASEGT. The CDR3 covers 15 residues. V lost 10 bases, J lost 1 base, and 17 bases lay in between. In DNA, the CDR3 is TGTGCCACCCGCAGGGAGGCTGAAAGCAATCAGCCCCAGCATTTT. Translated: CATRREAESNQPQHF.

The chain couples TRBV5-4 to TRBJ2-2, with no clear D. Trimming cost V 0 bases and J 2 bases, with 5 bases left between them. This CDR3 has 14 amino acids. The germline V gene has CDR1 SGHNT and CDR2 YYREEE (reference sequence). The CDR3 spells CASSLDPNTGELFF. The CDR3 coding sequence is TGTGCCAGCAGCTTGGATCCCAACACCGGGGAGCTGTTTTTT.

The J gene is TRBJ1-5, the V gene TRBV6-5; 9 positions agree with TRBD1. The CDR3 is 13 amino acids. V dropped 6 bases and J dropped 7; count of bases not matched to a gene: 4. Germline V gene lookup returns CDR1 MNHEY and CDR2 SVGAGI. CDR3 DNA: TGTGCCAGCAGCTGGGACAGGGTGCAGCCCCAGCATTTT. The encoded protein is CASSWDRVQPQHF.

This chain joins TRBV30 and TRBJ2-1; 13 bases are a match to TRBD2. The CDR3 consists of 15 residues. Germline lookup yields CDR1 GTSNPN and CDR2 SVGIG (reference sequence). The ends lost 3 bases at V and 9 bases at J; junction bases unmatched: 8. In DNA, the CDR3 is TGTGCCTGGAGGGGTGGGACTAGCGGGAATCGTGAGCAGTTCTTC. Encoded protein: CAWRGGTSGNREQFF.

The chain combines TRBV5-1 with TRBJ1-2, with D possibly matching TRBD1 (5 bases). The V and J ends lost 3 bases and 6 bases respectively, with 12 bases between them. The CDR3 is made up of 13 amino acids. CDR1 and CDR2 (germline): SGHRS, YFSETQ. CDR3 region: CASSWGSKNGYTF. Written as DNA, the CDR3 is TGCGCCAGCAGCTGGGGCAGTAAAAATGGCTACACCTTC. The full variable domain, rest sourced from reference TRBV5-1 and TRBJ1-2, is KAGVTQTPRYLIKTRGQQVTLSCSPISGHRSVSWYQQTPGQGLQFLFEYFSETQRNKGNFPGRFSGRQFSNSRSEMNVSTLELGDSALYLCASSWGSKNGYTFGSGTRLTVV.

In its sample, this clone was seen a few times. The chain carries TRBV2 and TRBJ1-5; TRBD1 might be the D (5 bases). The CDR3 is made up of 14 amino acids. Germline values: CDR1 SNHLY, CDR2 FYNNEI. Trimming took off 6 bases at V and 0 bases at J, with 9 bases between the two ends. The CDR3 loop reads CASRTDLSNQPQHF. The DNA of the CDR3 is TGTGCCAGCAGGACAGACCTTAGCAATCAGCCCCAGCATTTT.

As regards this clone: Other DNA variants within this sample encode the same CDR3. This chain connects TRBV19 to TRBJ2-7, with D perhaps TRBD2 (7 bases). Germline CDR1 LNHDA, CDR2 SQIVND (reference sequence). The CDR3 runs to 13 residues. Trimming removed 6 bases from V and 9 bases from J, with 18 bases in between. The CDR3 reads CASSPGGRLMQYF. CDR3 DNA: TGTGCCAGTAGCCCCGGGGGGCGACTTATGCAGTACTTC.

The J gene is TRBJ2-2, the V gene TRBV7-9; 12 nucleotides match TRBD2. The junction had 4 bases not matched to a gene; V was cut back by 5 bases and J by 6 bases. The CDR3 is made up of 15 amino acids. CDR1 is SEHNR and CDR2 is FQNEAQ in the germline V gene (reference sequence). CDR3 coding DNA: TGTGCCAGCAGCCCTAGCGGGGGGGCCGCCGGGGAGCTGTTTTTT. This gives the protein CASSPSGGAAGELFF.

This chain connects TRBV5-1 to TRBJ2-5; D call uncertain. The ends were cut back, 0 bases at V and 4 bases at J, with 7 bases in the middle. Germline V lookup: CDR1 SGHRS, CDR2 YFSETQ. The CDR3 runs to 13 residues. The CDR3 sequence is CASSLASRETQYF. As DNA, the CDR3 is TGCGCCAGCAGCTTGGCCTCCCGAGAGACCCAGTACTTC.

The V gene is TRBV7-2, the J gene TRBJ1-5; D uncertain. The CDR3 sequence is 15 residues long. Germline V gene lookup returns CDR1 SGHTA and CDR2 FQGNSA. V was trimmed by 5 bases and J by 1 base, leaving 12 bases between them. DNA for the CDR3: TGTGCCAGCAGCCCCCTTGGGGAAAGCAATCAGCCCCAGCATTTT. This encodes CASSPLGESNQPQHF.